What follows are 23 T cell receptor beta chains derived from one specimen sequenced in a study of vaccination effects on CD4 cells after COVID-19. Before any sequencing was done, the ViraFEST assay used viral peptide pools to expand antigen-specific CD4+ T cells. Cells that had been cultured for 10 days were the source of isolated CD4+ T cells. All participants had two doses of either the BNT162b2 or mRNA-1273 vaccine. The antigens for these receptors are not known. Using immunoSEQ multiplex PCR, the repertoire was profiled, and TCRdb retains in-frame clones only, with some absent. The repertoire consists of fewer than 80,000 clones, with 74% occurring once and the leading ten covering around 1.5%. Sequences were derived from CD4+ T cells from PBMCs cultured with HCoV-229E spike peptides, sampled after COVID-19 vaccination. These receptors originate from a human donor who received a COVID-19 vaccine.

The chain has TRBV2 and TRBJ2-3; D may match TRBD1 or TRBD2 (5 bases each). Trimming removed 8 bases at V and 0 bases at J, with 6 bases between. The CDR3 loop spans 12 amino acids. The germline gives CDR1 SNHLY, CDR2 FYNNEI. CDR3 nucleotide sequence: TGTGCCAGCGGGGACAGCACAGATACGCAGTATTTT. Translation gives CASGDSTDTQYF. The whole variable domain, remainder taken from reference TRBV2 and TRBJ2-3, is EPEVTQTPSHQVTQMGQEVILRCVPISNHLYFYWYRQILGQKVEFLVSFYNNEISEKSEIFDDQFSVERPDGSNFTLKIRSTKLEDSAMYFCASGDSTDTQYFGPGTRLTVL.

This clone was counted only a few times. V gene TRBV5-1 combines with J gene TRBJ1-1; TRBD1 might be the D (5 bases). The CDR3 consists of 14 residues. From germline, CDR1 is SGHRS and CDR2 YFSETQ. The V end lost 0 bases, the J end lost 3 bases, and 9 bases lay between the germline ends. The CDR3, as DNA: TGCGCCAGCAGCTTGGACGTAGGGGACACTGAAGCTTTCTTT. Translated, it gives CASSLDVGDTEAFF. The complete variable domain, with remaining parts taken from reference TRBV5-1 and TRBJ1-1, reads KAGVTQTPRYLIKTRGQQVTLSCSPISGHRSVSWYQQTPGQGLQFLFEYFSETQRNKGNFPGRFSGRQFSNSRSEMNVSTLELGDSALYLCASSLDVGDTEAFFGQGTRLTVV.

This clone was observed a few times. V gene TRBV4-2 combines with J gene TRBJ2-6; possibly TRBD1 or TRBD2 for D (5 bases each). V shed 2 bases and J shed 0 bases, with 17 bases lying between them. Germline CDR1 and CDR2: LGHNA and YNFKEQ. The CDR3 covers 19 residues. In DNA, the CDR3 is TGTGCCAGCAGCCAACCCAGGGATAAGGGAGCCTCTGGGGCCAACGTCCTGACTTTC. This sequence encodes CASSQPRDKGASGANVLTF.

V and J are TRBV4-3 and TRBJ1-1; D is undetermined. The germline V and J ends were trimmed by 2 bases and 1 base, with 8 bases remaining between them. The CDR3 is 14 residues long. Per germline, CDR1 LGHNA and CDR2 YSLEER. CDR3 region: CASSQLGWNTEAFF. The CDR3 nucleotides read TGCGCCAGCAGCCAATTAGGATGGAACACTGAAGCTTTCTTT.

The CDR3 reads CASSYDTGTGSYEQYV. In nucleotides, the CDR3 is TGTGCCAGCAGCTATGATACCGGGACAGGATCCTACGAGCAGTACGTC. The V and J genes are TRBV5-5 and TRBJ2-7; 8 bases line up with TRBD1. The CDR3 contains 16 residues. The germline CDR1 and CDR2 sequences are SGHKS and YYEKEE (reference sequence). Unmatched junction bases numbered 9, after V lost 3 bases and J lost 1 base.

The V gene is TRBV5-1, the J gene TRBJ1-1, with 8 bases matching TRBD1. This CDR3 region has 14 residues. Germline trimming cut 5 bases from V and 1 base from J; bases unmatched to any gene: 4. Germline V gene lookup returns CDR1 SGHRS and CDR2 YFSETQ. CDR3 DNA sequence: TGCGCCAGCAGAAATCAGGGGGCGAACACTGAAGCTTTCTTT. As protein: CASRNQGANTEAFF.

This clone was counted only a few times. V is TRBV12-3 or TRBV12-4 and J is TRBJ2-5, with 7 bases fitting TRBD1. The V gene end was trimmed by 6 bases and the J gene end by 5 bases; junction bases not matched to a gene: 6. This CDR3 has 13 residues. The CDR3 DNA reads as TGTGCCAGCAGCAGGACAGGAGGCGAGACCCAGTACTTC. It yields the protein CASSRTGGETQYF.

The J gene is TRBJ2-3, the V gene TRBV5-1; 8 nucleotides match TRBD1. V was clipped by 3 bases and J by 0 bases; unmatched bases: 6. The CDR3 runs to 16 residues. The germline CDR1 and CDR2 sequences are SGHRS and YFSETQ. The CDR3 loop is CASSSRTGGSTDTQYF. The CDR3 DNA follows: TGCGCCAGCAGCTCCCGAACAGGGGGAAGCACAGATACGCAGTATTTT.

CDR3 DNA: TGCGCCAGCAGTGATCCCGTGCCTTCCCTTAGCAATCAGCCCCAGCATTTT. Protein sequence: CASSDPVPSLSNQPQHF. The J gene is TRBJ1-5, the V gene TRBV10-2; D remains ambiguous. V was clipped by 3 bases and J by 0 bases, with 15 bases between them. Per germline, CDR1 WSHSY and CDR2 SAAADI. The CDR3 is 17 residues long.

The V and J genes are TRBV2 and TRBJ1-2, with D maybe TRBD1 (6 bases). Germline CDR1 SNHLY, CDR2 FYNNEI. CDR3 length: 14 residues. Trimming shortened V by 7 bases and J by 8 bases, and 20 bases separated the two germline ends. The CDR3 DNA is TGTGCCAGCACCTACAGGGACAAAGTAACCGGCTACACCTTC. It yields the protein CASTYRDKVTGYTF.

This clone has only a few counts. V usage is TRBV5-1 and J usage is TRBJ1-4; D remains unclear. V lost 3 bases to trimming and J lost 7 bases, with 10 bases between them. The CDR3 length is 13 residues. From germline, CDR1 is SGHRS and CDR2 YFSETQ. The CDR3 nucleotides are TGCGCCAGCAGCTCAGAGGTAGCTGAAAAACTGTTTTTT. It translates to CASSSEVAEKLFF.

The count of this clone is one. This rearrangement joins TRBV5-1 to TRBJ2-5; TRBD2 matches at 7 bases. CDR1 and CDR2 (germline): SGHRS, YFSETQ. Trimming removed 3 bases from V and 5 bases from J; junction bases left unmatched: 10. CDR3 size: 15 residues. CDR3: CASSSNRLARETQYF. In DNA form, the CDR3 reads TGCGCCAGCAGCTCAAATAGACTAGCACGGGAGACCCAGTACTTC.

This clone was seen only a few times. The rearrangement uses TRBV5-4 and TRBJ1-2; possibly TRBD1 for D (5 bases). V was trimmed by 4 bases and J by 2 bases, leaving 9 bases between them. The CDR3 runs to 13 residues. The germline gives CDR1 SGHNT, CDR2 YYREEE (reference sequence). CDR3 nucleotide sequence: TGTGCCAGCAGCGCGACAGCAAACTATGGCTACACCTTC. The encoded protein is CASSATANYGYTF.

The V and J genes are TRBV29-1 and TRBJ1-2, with 10 bases matching TRBD1. The CDR3 extends over 14 amino acids. The germline CDR1 and CDR2 sequences are SQVTM and ANQGSEA. V gave up 5 bases and J gave up 5 bases; unmatched junction bases: 8. The CDR3 sequence is CSVLRDRGGYGYTF. For the CDR3, the DNA is TGCAGCGTTCTCCGGGACAGGGGAGGGTATGGCTACACCTTC.

This chain joins TRBV4-1 and TRBJ1-2; 9 bases are shared with TRBD1. Germline-derived CDR1 and CDR2 are MGHRA and YSYEKL. With 2 bases clipped from V and 2 bases from J, the junction kept 3 bases outside the gene matches. CDR3 length: 15 residues. In DNA form, the CDR3 reads TGCGCCAGCAGCCAACCGACAGGGGGAAACTATGGCTACACCTTC. Its translation: CASSQPTGGNYGYTF.

The CDR3 coding sequence is TGTGCCATCAGGGGACAGGGGGCACGGTATGGCTACACCTTC. Protein sequence: CAIRGQGARYGYTF. J is TRBJ1-2 and V is TRBV6-5; 12 positions agree with TRBD1. The V gene's germline CDR1 is MNHEY and CDR2 SVGAGI. J was trimmed by 5 bases and V by 10 bases; bases with no gene match: 8. This CDR3 region has 14 residues.

V usage is TRBV6-2 or TRBV6-3 and J usage is TRBJ2-1; possibly TRBD2 for D (5 bases). Per the germline V gene, CDR1 is MNHEY and CDR2 is SVGEGT. The length of the CDR3 is 16 residues. Trimming shortened V by 6 bases and J by 0 bases, and 15 bases separated the two germline ends. CDR3 sequence: CASSLPSGNSYNEQFF. Written as DNA, the CDR3 is TGTGCCAGCAGCCTGCCGTCGGGGAACTCCTACAATGAGCAGTTCTTC.

CDR3 DNA: TGTGCCAGCAGCTTGGCCTTAGACAGGGTCACAGATACGCAGTATTTT. Its translation: CASSLALDRVTDTQYF. The genes are TRBV5-6 and TRBJ2-3; 7 bases are a match to TRBD1. The CDR3 contains 16 residues. Looked up from germline, CDR1 is SGHDT and CDR2 is YYEEEE. V dropped 0 bases and J dropped 2; count of bases not matched to a gene: 6. Filled out from reference TRBV5-6 and TRBJ2-3, the complete variable domain reads DAGVTQSPTHLIKTRGQQVTLRCSPKSGHDTVSWYQQALGQGPQFIFQYYEEEERQRGNFPDRFSGHQFPNYSSELNVNALLLGDSALYLCASSLALDRVTDTQYFGPGTRLTVL.

The chain recombines TRBV3-1 (or the pseudogene TRBV3-2) with TRBJ2-2; D gene uncertain. The CDR3 is 14 residues long. Germline V gene data show CDR1 as LGHDT and CDR2 as YNNKEL (reference sequence). Trimming stripped 7 bases from V and 5 bases from J, with 14 bases between. The CDR3 nucleotides read TGTGCCAGCAAGATCCACGATTTGACCGGGGAGCTGTTTTTT. Protein sequence: CASKIHDLTGELFF.

The CDR3: CASSETGVTGELFF. CDR3 sequence (DNA): TGTGCCAGCAGCGAGACAGGGGTAACCGGGGAGCTGTTTTTT. The chain recombines TRBV2 with TRBJ2-2; 8 bases fit TRBD1. Germline lookup yields CDR1 SNHLY and CDR2 FYNNEI. Trimming removed 6 bases from V and 5 bases from J; junction bases left unmatched: 5. The CDR3 spans 14 residues.

This chain joins TRBV7-2 and TRBJ1-1, with TRBD1 as a possible D gene (6 bases). V lost 5 bases and J 7 bases, leaving 14 bases between the germline ends. The CDR3 spans 13 residues. Germline V gene data show CDR1 as SGHTA and CDR2 as FQGNSA. The DNA for the CDR3 is TGTGCCAGCAGCCCTCGGACAGCTAGTGAAGCTTTCTTT. It specifies CASSPRTASEAFF.

The chain has TRBV11-2 and TRBJ2-5, with 7 bases identical to TRBD2. V gave up 5 bases and J gave up 2 bases; unmatched junction bases: 2. CDR3 length: 13 amino acids. The germline V gene has CDR1 SGHAT and CDR2 FQNNGV. Here the CDR3 reads CASSAGLQETQYF. As DNA, the CDR3 is TGTGCCAGCAGCGCGGGACTACAAGAGACCCAGTACTTC.

The rearrangement links TRBV5-4 to TRBJ1-2, with TRBD1 matching over 10 bases. The CDR3 totals 15 residues. V shed 3 bases and J 0 bases; nucleotides not matched to a gene: 2. Germline CDR1 and CDR2: SGHNT and YYREEE (reference sequence). The CDR3 region has the DNA TGTGCCAGCAGCTGGGGGACAGGGGCTAACTATGGCTACACCTTC. Translating it yields CASSWGTGANYGYTF.